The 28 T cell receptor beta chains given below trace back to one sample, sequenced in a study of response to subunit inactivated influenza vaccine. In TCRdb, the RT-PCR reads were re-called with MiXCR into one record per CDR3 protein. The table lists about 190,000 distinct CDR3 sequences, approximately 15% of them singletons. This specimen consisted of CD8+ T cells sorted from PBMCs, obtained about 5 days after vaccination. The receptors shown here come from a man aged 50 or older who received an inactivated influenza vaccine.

The chain's CDR3 is CASSAGSSTDTQYF. CDR3 in DNA: TGTGCCAGCAGCGCCGGGAGTAGCACAGATACGCAGTATTTT. The V gene is TRBV9, the J gene TRBJ2-3; weak D call: TRBD2 (6 bases). Per germline, CDR1 SGDLS and CDR2 YYNGEE. The V and J ends lost 3 bases and 0 bases respectively, with 8 bases between them. The CDR3 contains 14 residues.

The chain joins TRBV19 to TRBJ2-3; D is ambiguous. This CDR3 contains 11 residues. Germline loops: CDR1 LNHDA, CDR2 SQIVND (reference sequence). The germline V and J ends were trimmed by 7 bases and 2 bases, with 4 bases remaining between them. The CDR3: CASTATDTQYF. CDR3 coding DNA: TGTGCCAGTACCGCCACAGATACGCAGTATTTT.

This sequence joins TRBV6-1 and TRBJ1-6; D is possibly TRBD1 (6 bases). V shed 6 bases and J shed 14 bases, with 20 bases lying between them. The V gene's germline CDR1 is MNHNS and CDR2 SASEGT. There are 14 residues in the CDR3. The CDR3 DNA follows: TGTGCCAGCAGACGGGACACCATCCGGGGGGCCCTCCACTTT. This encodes CASRRDTIRGALHF.

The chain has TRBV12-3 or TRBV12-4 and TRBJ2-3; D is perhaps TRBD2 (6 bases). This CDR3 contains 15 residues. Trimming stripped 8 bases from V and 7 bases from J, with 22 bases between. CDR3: CASGGDGAPAYTQYF. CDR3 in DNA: TGTGCCAGCGGAGGGGACGGTGCTCCAGCTTATACGCAGTATTTT.

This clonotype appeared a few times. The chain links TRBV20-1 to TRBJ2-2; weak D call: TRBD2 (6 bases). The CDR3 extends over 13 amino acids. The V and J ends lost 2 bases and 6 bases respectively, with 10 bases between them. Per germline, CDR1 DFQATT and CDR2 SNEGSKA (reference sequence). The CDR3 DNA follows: TGCAGTGCTAGAAGTCCGGGGGCCGGGGAGCTGTTTTTT. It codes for CSARSPGAGELFF.

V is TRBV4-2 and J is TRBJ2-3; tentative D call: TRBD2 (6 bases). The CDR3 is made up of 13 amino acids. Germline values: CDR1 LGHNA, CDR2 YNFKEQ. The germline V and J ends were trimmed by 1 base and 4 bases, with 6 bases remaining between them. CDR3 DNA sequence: TGTGCCAGCAGCCAAGCGGGGGCAGATACGCAGTATTTT. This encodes CASSQAGADTQYF.

CDR3 in DNA: TGTGCCAGCAGCTCCTCACTAGCTGGGGCGCAGTTCTTC. This translates into CASSSSLAGAQFF. The chain combines TRBV5-6 with TRBJ2-1; maybe TRBD2 (6 bases). The germline CDR1 and CDR2 sequences are SGHDT and YYEEEE. Between the trimmed V and J ends, which lost 3 bases and 12 bases, there was a span of 16 bases. The CDR3 sequence is 13 residues long.

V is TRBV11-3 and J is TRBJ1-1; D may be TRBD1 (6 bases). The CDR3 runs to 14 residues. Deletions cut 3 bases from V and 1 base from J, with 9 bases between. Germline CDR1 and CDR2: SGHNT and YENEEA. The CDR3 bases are TGTGCCAGCAGCTTCAGGGGTCCGAACACTGAAGCTTTCTTT. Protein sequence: CASSFRGPNTEAFF.

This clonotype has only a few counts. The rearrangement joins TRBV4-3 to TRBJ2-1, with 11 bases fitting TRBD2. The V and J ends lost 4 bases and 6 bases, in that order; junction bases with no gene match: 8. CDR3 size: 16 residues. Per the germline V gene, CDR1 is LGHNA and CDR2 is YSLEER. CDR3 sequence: CASSRTLAGAFNEQFF. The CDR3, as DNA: TGCGCCAGCAGCCGAACACTAGCGGGGGCCTTCAATGAGCAGTTCTTC.

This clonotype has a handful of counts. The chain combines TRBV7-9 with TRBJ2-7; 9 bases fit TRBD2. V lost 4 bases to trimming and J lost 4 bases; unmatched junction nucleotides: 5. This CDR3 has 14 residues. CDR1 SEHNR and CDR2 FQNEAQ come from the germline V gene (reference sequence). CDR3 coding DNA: TGTGCCAGCAGCTGGAGCGGGGGGTCGTACGAGCAGTACTTC. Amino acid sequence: CASSWSGGSYEQYF.

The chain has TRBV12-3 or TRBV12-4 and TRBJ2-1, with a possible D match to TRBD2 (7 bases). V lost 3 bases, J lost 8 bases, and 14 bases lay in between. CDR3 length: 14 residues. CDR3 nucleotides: TGTGCCAGCAGTTTTTTGGGGAGGGGGGATGAGCAGTTCTTC. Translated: CASSFLGRGDEQFF.

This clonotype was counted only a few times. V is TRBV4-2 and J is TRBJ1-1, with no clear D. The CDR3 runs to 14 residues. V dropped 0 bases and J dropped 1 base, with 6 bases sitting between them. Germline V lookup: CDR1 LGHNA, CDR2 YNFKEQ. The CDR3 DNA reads TGTGCCAGCAGCCAAGAGGGCAGGAACACTGAAGCTTTCTTT. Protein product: CASSQEGRNTEAFF.

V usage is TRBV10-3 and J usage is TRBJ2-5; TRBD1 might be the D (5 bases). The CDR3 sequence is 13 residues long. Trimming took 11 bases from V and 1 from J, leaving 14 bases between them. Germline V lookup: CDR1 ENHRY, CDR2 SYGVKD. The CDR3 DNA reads TGTGCCCTGAGTGACAGATTCCAAGAGACCCAGTACTTC. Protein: CALSDRFQETQYF.

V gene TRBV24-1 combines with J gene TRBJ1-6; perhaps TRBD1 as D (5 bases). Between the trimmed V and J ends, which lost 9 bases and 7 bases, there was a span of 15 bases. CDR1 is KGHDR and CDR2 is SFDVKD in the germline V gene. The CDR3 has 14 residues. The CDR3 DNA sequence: TGTGCCACCGAGGGAGCAGGGAGGAATTCACCCCTCCACTTT. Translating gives CATEGAGRNSPLHF.

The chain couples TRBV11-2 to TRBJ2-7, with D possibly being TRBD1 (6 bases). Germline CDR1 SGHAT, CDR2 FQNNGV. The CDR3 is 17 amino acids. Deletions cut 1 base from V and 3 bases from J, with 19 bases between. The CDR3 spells CASSLVGQGYGLYEQYF. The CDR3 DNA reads TGTGCCAGCAGCTTAGTCGGGCAGGGGTATGGGCTCTACGAGCAGTACTTC.

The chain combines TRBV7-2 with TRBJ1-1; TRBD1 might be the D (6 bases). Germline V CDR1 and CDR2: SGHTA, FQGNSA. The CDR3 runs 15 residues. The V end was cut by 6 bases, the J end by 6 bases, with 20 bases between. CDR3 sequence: CASSFMWGAGSEAFF. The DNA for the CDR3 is TGTGCCAGCAGTTTTATGTGGGGGGCGGGATCTGAAGCTTTCTTT.

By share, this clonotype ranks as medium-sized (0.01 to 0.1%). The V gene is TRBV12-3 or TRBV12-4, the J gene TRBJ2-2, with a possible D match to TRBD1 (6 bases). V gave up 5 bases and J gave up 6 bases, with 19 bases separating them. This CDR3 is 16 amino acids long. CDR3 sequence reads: CASSPRAVEGAGELFF. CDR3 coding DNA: TGTGCCAGCAGTCCCCGCGCCGTAGAGGGGGCCGGGGAGCTGTTTTTT.

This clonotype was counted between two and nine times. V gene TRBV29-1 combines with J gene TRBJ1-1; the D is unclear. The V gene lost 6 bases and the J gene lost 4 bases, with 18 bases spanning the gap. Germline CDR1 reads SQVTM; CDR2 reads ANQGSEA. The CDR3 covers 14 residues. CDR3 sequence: CSVEARWAGTEAFF. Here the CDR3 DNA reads TGCAGCGTCGAGGCTCGGTGGGCAGGCACTGAAGCTTTCTTT. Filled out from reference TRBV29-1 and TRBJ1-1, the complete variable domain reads SAVISQKPSRDICQRGTSLTIQCQVDSQVTMMFWYRQQPGQSLTLIATANQGSEATYESGFVIDKFPISRPNLTFSTLTVSNMSPEDSSIYLCSVEARWAGTEAFFGQGTRLTVV.

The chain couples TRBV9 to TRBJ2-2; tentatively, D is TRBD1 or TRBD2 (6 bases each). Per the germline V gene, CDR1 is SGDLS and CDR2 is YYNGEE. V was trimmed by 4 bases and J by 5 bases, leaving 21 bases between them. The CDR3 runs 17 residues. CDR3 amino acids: CASSSGGGTPITGELFF. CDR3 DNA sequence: TGTGCCAGCAGCTCCGGGGGCGGGACGCCGATAACCGGGGAGCTGTTTTTT.

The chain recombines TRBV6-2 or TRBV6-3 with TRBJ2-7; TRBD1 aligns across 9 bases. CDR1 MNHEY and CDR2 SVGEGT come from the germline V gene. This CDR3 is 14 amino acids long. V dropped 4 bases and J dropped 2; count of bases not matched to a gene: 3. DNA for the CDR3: TGTGCCAGCAGTTGGACAGGGGACCCCTACGAGCAGTACTTC. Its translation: CASSWTGDPYEQYF.

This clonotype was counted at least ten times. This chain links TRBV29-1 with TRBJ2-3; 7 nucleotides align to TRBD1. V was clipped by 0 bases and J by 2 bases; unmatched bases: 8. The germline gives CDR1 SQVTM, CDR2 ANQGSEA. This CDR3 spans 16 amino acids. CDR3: CSVEDLARGITDTQYF. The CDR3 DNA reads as TGCAGCGTTGAAGACCTGGCCAGGGGGATCACAGATACGCAGTATTTT.

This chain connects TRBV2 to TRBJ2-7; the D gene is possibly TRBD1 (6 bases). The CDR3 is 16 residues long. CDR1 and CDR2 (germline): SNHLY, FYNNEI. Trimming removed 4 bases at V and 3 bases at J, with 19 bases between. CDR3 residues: CASSGGTITSLYEQYF. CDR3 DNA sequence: TGTGCCAGCAGTGGGGGGACAATTACCAGCCTCTACGAGCAGTACTTC. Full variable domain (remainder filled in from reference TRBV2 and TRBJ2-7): EPEVTQTPSHQVTQMGQEVILRCVPISNHLYFYWYRQILGQKVEFLVSFYNNEISEKSEIFDDQFSVERPDGSNFTLKIRSTKLEDSAMYFCASSGGTITSLYEQYFGPGTRLTVT.

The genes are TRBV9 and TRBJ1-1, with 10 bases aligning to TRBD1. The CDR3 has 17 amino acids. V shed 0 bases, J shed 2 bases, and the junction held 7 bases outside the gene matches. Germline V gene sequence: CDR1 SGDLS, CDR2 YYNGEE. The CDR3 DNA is TGTGCCAGCAGCGTAGGCGACAGGGGGCAAGGAAACACTGAAGCTTTCTTT. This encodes CASSVGDRGQGNTEAFF.

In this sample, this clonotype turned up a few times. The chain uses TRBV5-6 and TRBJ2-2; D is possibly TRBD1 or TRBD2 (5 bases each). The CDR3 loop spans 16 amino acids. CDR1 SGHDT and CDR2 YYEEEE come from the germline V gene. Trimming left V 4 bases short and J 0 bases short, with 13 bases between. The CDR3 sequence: CASSPPGLANTGELFF. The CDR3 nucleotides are TGTGCCAGCAGCCCGCCGGGGCTTGCGAACACCGGGGAGCTGTTTTTT.

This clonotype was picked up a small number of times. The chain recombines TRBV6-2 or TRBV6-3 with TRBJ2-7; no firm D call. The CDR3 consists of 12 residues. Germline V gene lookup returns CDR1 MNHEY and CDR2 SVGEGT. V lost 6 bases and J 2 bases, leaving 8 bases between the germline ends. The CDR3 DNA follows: TGTGCCAGCAGCCCCTGGCCCTACGAGCAGTACTTC. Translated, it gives CASSPWPYEQYF.

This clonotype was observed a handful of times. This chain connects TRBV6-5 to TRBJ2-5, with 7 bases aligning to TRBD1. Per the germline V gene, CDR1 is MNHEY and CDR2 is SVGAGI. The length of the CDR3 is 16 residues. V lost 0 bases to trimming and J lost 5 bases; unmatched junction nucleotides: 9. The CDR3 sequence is CASSYSKGQLLETQYF. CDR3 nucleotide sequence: TGTGCCAGCAGTTACTCGAAGGGACAGCTTTTGGAGACCCAGTACTTC.

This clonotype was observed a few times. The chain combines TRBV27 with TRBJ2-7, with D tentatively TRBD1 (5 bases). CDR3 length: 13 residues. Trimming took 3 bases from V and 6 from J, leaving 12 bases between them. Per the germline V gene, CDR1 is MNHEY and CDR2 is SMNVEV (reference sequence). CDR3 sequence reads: CASSFLGAGEQYF. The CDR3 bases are TGTGCCAGCAGTTTTCTAGGGGCCGGCGAGCAGTACTTC.

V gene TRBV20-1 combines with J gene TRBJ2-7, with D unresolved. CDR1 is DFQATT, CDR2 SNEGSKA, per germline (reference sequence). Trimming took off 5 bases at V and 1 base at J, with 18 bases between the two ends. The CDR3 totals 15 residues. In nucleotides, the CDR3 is TGCAGTGCTTTCGACCTAGAGGCCTTTTCCTACGAGCAGTACTTC. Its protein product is CSAFDLEAFSYEQYF.